The 8 T cell receptor beta chains below come from one sample, sequenced in a study of blood T cell repertoires in COVID-19. The protocol was immunoSEQ multiplex PCR, while the TCRdb copy is restricted to in-frame clones and leaves out a portion. The profile shows about 70,000 clones, 81% of them singletons. Sample: peripheral blood. These receptors came from a woman aged 65 to 85 with acute or convalescent COVID-19.

This clone was recorded once. The rearrangement uses TRBV19 and TRBJ1-5; possibly TRBD1 for D (6 bases). The CDR3 spans 14 residues. V lost 6 bases, J lost 7 bases, and 16 bases lay in between. Looked up from germline, CDR1 is LNHDA and CDR2 is SQIVND (reference sequence). CDR3 amino acids: CASRPTGLWQPQHF. The CDR3 DNA reads as TGTGCCAGTAGACCCACAGGGTTGTGGCAGCCCCAGCATTTT.

The CDR3 coding sequence is TGTGCCTGGAGTCTTGGGACTAGCGGGCCGAGCTCCTACAATGAGCAGTTCTTC. Protein: CAWSLGTSGPSSYNEQFF. The chain links TRBV30 to TRBJ2-1, with 12 bases matching TRBD2. V lost 2 bases and J lost 0; bases outside the gene matches: 8. CDR1 and CDR2 from the germline V gene are GTSNPN and SVGIG (reference sequence). The CDR3 has 18 amino acids. Combining the CDR3 with reference TRBV30 and TRBJ2-1 gives the whole variable domain SQTIHQWPATLVQPVGSPLSLECTVEGTSNPNLYWYRQAAGRGLQLLFYSVGIGQISSEVPQNLSASRPQDRQFILSSKKLLLSDSGFYLCAWSLGTSGPSSYNEQFFGPGTRLTVL.

The chain combines TRBV15 with TRBJ1-5; TRBD1 matches at 9 bases. Germline CDR1 LNHNV, CDR2 YYDKDF (reference sequence). The junction had 8 bases not matched to a gene; V was cut back by 0 bases and J by 2 bases. The length of the CDR3 is 18 residues. The DNA of the CDR3 is TGTGCCACCAGCAGAGATTCGGTCCGGACAGGGGGCAATCAGCCCCAGCATTTT. Protein sequence: CATSRDSVRTGGNQPQHF.

The chain employs TRBV19 and TRBJ1-1; D is ambiguous. The CDR3 is made up of 15 amino acids. V was shortened by 6 bases and J by 0 bases, with 14 bases between the two germline ends. The germline V gene encodes CDR1 LNHDA and CDR2 SQIVND (reference sequence). The chain's CDR3 is CASSPEVSVNTEAFF. CDR3 DNA sequence: TGTGCCAGTAGCCCCGAAGTCAGCGTGAACACTGAAGCTTTCTTT.

There are a few counts of this clone. The J gene is TRBJ1-5, the V gene TRBV30; tentative D call: TRBD1 (6 bases). The germline gives CDR1 GTSNPN, CDR2 SVGIG (reference sequence). This CDR3 comprises 13 residues. The CDR3 sequence: CASAGTHNQPQHF. For the CDR3, the DNA is TGTGCATCGGCTGGGACACATAATCAGCCCCAGCATTTT.

J is TRBJ1-6 and V is TRBV6-4; no clear D gene. The CDR3 extends over 12 amino acids. The germline V and J ends were trimmed by 2 bases and 8 bases, with 4 bases remaining between them. Germline CDR1 is MRHNA and CDR2 is SNTAGT. The CDR3 sequence: CASSDGHSPLHF. The CDR3 DNA reads as TGTGCCAGCAGTGACGGGCATTCACCCCTCCACTTT.

This clone has a single count. The chain uses TRBV4-1 and TRBJ1-1, with TRBD1 matching over 8 bases. Looked up from germline, CDR1 is MGHRA and CDR2 is YSYEKL. The V gene end was trimmed by 1 base and the J gene end by 1 base; junction bases not matched to a gene: 5. The CDR3 totals 16 residues. The DNA for the CDR3 is TGCGCCAGCAGCCAAGGACAGGGGAGGGCGAACACTGAAGCTTTCTTT. Its protein is CASSQGQGRANTEAFF.

This chain uses TRBV2 with TRBJ2-5; 7 bases match TRBD2. CDR1 is SNHLY and CDR2 is FYNNEI in the germline V gene. The CDR3 spans 13 residues. V lost 5 bases and J lost 5; bases outside the gene matches: 5. CDR3 sequence: CASSLAVPETQYF. CDR3 nucleotides: TGTGCCAGCAGTCTAGCGGTCCCGGAGACCCAGTACTTC.